These T cell receptor beta chains were read from a single sample in a study of T cell responses to AZD1222 COVID-19 vaccine. TCRdb keeps only in-frame clones here, not all; method: immunoSEQ multiplex PCR. Among about 140,000 clones listed, around nine tenths were seen once. This specimen was peripheral blood, taken on day 0 of AZD1222 vaccination. These receptor sequences come from an adult in good health. The CDR3 runs from the conserved cysteine through the conserved F or W. A D gene is named only where the DNA matches it firmly. Clone size is not always given. Where it is, it says once, few, many or a class for expanded clones.

v_gene	abundance	d_gene	j_gene	CDR3aa	CDR3nt
TRBV9	.	.	TRBJ2-1	CASSPESSSYNEQFF	TGTGCCAGCAGCCCCGAATCGAGCTCCTACAATGAGCAGTTCTTC
TRBV11-2	once	.	TRBJ2-2	CASSRMTTGELFF	TGTGCCAGCAGCCGGATGACCACCGGGGAGCTGTTTTTT
TRBV27	once	TRBD1	TRBJ1-2	CASGRDRENYGYTF	TGTGCCAGCGGTAGGGACAGAGAAAACTATGGCTACACCTTC
TRBV6-4	.	TRBD1	TRBJ1-2	CASRPGTGSYGYTF	TGTGCCAGCAGGCCCGGGACAGGAAGCTATGGCTACACCTTC
TRBV15	.	TRBD2	TRBJ2-7	CATSPGTSVEQYF	TGTGCCACCAGCCCCGGGACTAGCGTGGAGCAGTACTTC
TRBV6-5	.	TRBD1	TRBJ2-7	CASSHGQGMGEQYF	TGTGCCAGCAGCCACGGACAGGGCATGGGCGAGCAGTACTTC
TRBV7-9	.	.	TRBJ2-7	CASSPPRDQYEQYF	TGTGCCAGCAGCCCACCCAGAGACCAATACGAGCAGTACTTC
TRBV19	.	.	TRBJ1-2	CASSIPLANYGYTF	TGTGCCAGTAGTATCCCTCTAGCTAACTATGGCTACACCTTC
TRBV5-1	.	TRBD1	TRBJ2-2	CASSQGESNTGELFF	TGCGCCAGCAGTCAGGGGGAGTCGAACACCGGGGAGCTGTTTTTT
TRBV19	.	.	TRBJ1-2	CASSPRGNYGYTF	TGTGCCAGTAGCCCGAGGGGCAACTATGGCTACACCTTC
TRBV7-2	.	.	TRBJ2-5	CASSLRPQETQYF	TGTGCCAGCAGCTTACGCCCCCAAGAGACCCAGTACTTC
TRBV2	.	.	TRBJ1-5	CASSRTDHNQPQHF	TGTGCCAGCAGTCGGACAGACCACAATCAGCCCCAGCATTTT
TRBV6-5	.	.	TRBJ1-2	CASSYSFLEGYTF	TGTGCCAGCAGTTACTCTTTCCTGGAGGGCTACACCTTC
TRBV7-8	.	.	TRBJ2-1	CASSKGTTNPDEQFF	TGTGCCAGCAGCAAGGGGACCACCAACCCTGATGAGCAGTTCTTC
TRBV6-5	once	.	TRBJ1-1	CASSLGRANTEAFF	TGTGCCAGCTCCTTGGGCAGGGCCAACACTGAAGCTTTCTTT
TRBV19	.	TRBD1	TRBJ2-3	CASSIDRVVTDTQYF	TGTGCCAGTAGTATCGACAGGGTTGTCACAGATACGCAGTATTTT
TRBV7-2	.	TRBD1	TRBJ2-7	CASSLGQGALYEQYF	TGTGCCAGCAGCTTAGGCCAGGGGGCTCTGTACGAGCAGTACTTC
TRBV5-1	.	.	TRBJ1-1	CASRSETGSEAFF	TGCGCCAGCCGATCAGAGACAGGTTCCGAAGCTTTCTTT
TRBV7-2	.	.	TRBJ1-5	CASSYRDNQPQHF	TGTGCCAGCAGCTACAGGGACAATCAGCCCCAGCATTTT
TRBV5-4	.	.	TRBJ1-3	CASSRWGNTIYF	TGTGCCAGCAGCCGGTGGGGAAACACCATATATTTT
TRBV6-2/TRBV6-3	.	.	TRBJ1-4	CASSQEDSATNEKLFF	TGTGCCAGCAGTCAGGAGGACAGTGCAACTAATGAAAAACTGTTTTTT
TRBV9	.	TRBD2	TRBJ2-1	CASSVATRVRSGGDNEQFF	TGTGCCAGCAGCGTAGCTACCCGGGTTCGGTCGGGAGGCGACAATGAGCAGTTCTTC
TRBV4-1	.	TRBD1	TRBJ1-1	CASSQIGGQGRLEAFF	TGCGCCAGCAGCCAGATCGGTGGACAGGGAAGACTTGAAGCTTTCTTT
TRBV2	.	.	TRBJ1-5	CASSEALQGVLKGQPQHF	TGTGCCAGCAGTGAAGCGCTTCAAGGGGTCTTAAAGGGACAGCCCCAGCATTTT
TRBV5-4	.	TRBD1	TRBJ2-1	CASSPRTGEPNEQFF	TGTGCCAGCAGCCCTCGGACAGGGGAGCCCAATGAGCAGTTCTTC
TRBV9	.	.	TRBJ1-1	CASSVNRAGGTEAFF	TGTGCCAGCAGCGTCAACAGGGCGGGGGGTACTGAAGCTTTCTTT
TRBV2	.	.	TRBJ1-2	CASRKGIEVNYGYTF	TGTGCCAGCAGAAAGGGGATCGAAGTCAACTATGGCTACACCTTC
TRBV5-1	.	.	TRBJ1-1	CASSSLGGQNTEAFF	TGCGCCAGCAGCTCTTTGGGGGGACAAAACACTGAAGCTTTCTTT
TRBV28	once	TRBD1	TRBJ1-1	CASSSAGGAPEAFF	TGTGCCAGCAGTTCCGCAGGGGGCGCGCCTGAAGCTTTCTTT
TRBV19	.	.	TRBJ1-2	CASSENREISYTF	TGTGCCAGTAGTGAAAACAGGGAAATCAGCTACACCTTC
TRBV10-1	.	TRBD2	TRBJ2-1	CASSGTSGEGSSYNEQFF	TGCGCCAGCAGCGGGACTAGCGGAGAGGGGTCCTCCTACAATGAGCAGTTCTTC
TRBV30	.	.	TRBJ2-7	CAWSVLSFALEQYF	TGTGCCTGGAGTGTACTATCTTTTGCCCTCGAGCAGTACTTC
TRBV4-2	.	.	TRBJ1-6	CASSRGTSRSPLHF	TGTGCCAGCAGCCGGGGGACCTCGAGGTCACCCCTCCACTTT
TRBV7-2	.	.	TRBJ2-2	CASSETSLGGELFF	TGTGCCAGCAGCGAAACCTCCCTCGGCGGGGAGCTGTTTTTT
TRBV18	.	.	TRBJ2-2	CASSIHNTGELFF	TGTGCCAGCTCAATACACAACACCGGGGAGCTGTTTTTT
TRBV4-3	.	.	TRBJ2-3	CASSQDLDLSTDTQYF	TGCGCCAGCAGCCAAGATCTCGACCTTAGCACAGATACGCAGTATTTT
TRBV27	.	.	TRBJ1-2	CASSPGRLYGYTF	TGTGCCAGCAGTCCGGGACGCCTCTATGGCTACACCTTC
TRBV7-9	.	TRBD2	TRBJ2-1	CASSMRGTSGGDNEQFF	TGTGCCAGCAGCATGCGCGGGACTAGCGGAGGCGACAATGAGCAGTTCTTC
TRBV14	.	.	TRBJ2-1	CASSQFLGRNEQFF	TGTGCCAGCAGCCAGTTCCTAGGGCGGAATGAGCAGTTCTTC
TRBV28	.	.	TRBJ1-3	CASRHPRGRRAGNTIYF	TGTGCCAGCAGACACCCCCGGGGCAGACGGGCCGGAAACACCATATATTTT
TRBV19	.	TRBD1	TRBJ1-1	CASKVDRDNPEAFF	TGTGCCAGTAAGGTTGACAGGGATAACCCTGAAGCTTTCTTT
TRBV4-3	.	.	TRBJ2-7	CASSLGGRNEQYF	TGCGCCAGCAGCCTAGGAGGTCGGAACGAGCAGTACTTC
TRBV24-1	.	.	TRBJ1-5	CATSGGSNQPQHF	TGTGCCACCAGTGGAGGGAGCAATCAGCCCCAGCATTTT
TRBV10-3	.	.	TRBJ1-2	CAILSAGGANYGYTF	TGTGCCATCTTAAGCGCCGGCGGAGCTAACTATGGCTACACCTTC
TRBV19	once	TRBD1	TRBJ1-5	CASRQQGSNQPQHF	TGTGCCAGTAGGCAACAGGGGTCGAATCAGCCCCAGCATTTT
TRBV18	.	TRBD1	TRBJ1-1	CASSGQGDTEAFF	TGTGCCAGCTCGGGCCAGGGGGACACTGAAGCTTTCTTT
TRBV5-1	.	TRBD2	TRBJ2-3	CASRRTSGSTDTQYF	TGCGCCAGCAGAAGGACTAGCGGGAGCACAGATACGCAGTATTTT
TRBV5-4	.	.	TRBJ1-2	CAAGGSVYGYTF	TGTGCCGCGGGGGGGTCGGTCTATGGCTACACCTTC
TRBV7-9	.	.	TRBJ1-1	CASSLGTGNTEAFF	TGTGCCAGCAGCTTAGGAACAGGGAACACTGAAGCTTTCTTT
TRBV30	.	.	TRBJ2-2	CAWRDRHRELFF	TGTGCCTGGAGGGACAGACATAGGGAGCTGTTTTTT
TRBV6-4	.	.	TRBJ2-2	CASSVNREGSGELFF	TGTGCCAGCAGTGTTAACAGAGAGGGAAGCGGGGAGCTGTTTTTT
TRBV28	.	.	TRBJ2-7	CASSFPPRGNEQYF	TGTGCCAGCAGTTTCCCCCCCCGGGGAAACGAGCAGTACTTC
TRBV10-3	.	.	TRBJ1-2	CAISERGDTHGYTF	TGTGCCATCAGTGAGAGGGGGGACACCCATGGCTACACCTTC
TRBV5-5	.	.	TRBJ1-1	CASSFIVDSLNTEAFF	TGTGCCAGCAGCTTCATTGTGGACAGCTTAAACACTGAAGCTTTCTTT
TRBV29-1	.	.	TRBJ2-3	CSVVPRTPTDTQYF	TGCAGCGTTGTTCCTCGTACGCCCACAGATACGCAGTATTTT